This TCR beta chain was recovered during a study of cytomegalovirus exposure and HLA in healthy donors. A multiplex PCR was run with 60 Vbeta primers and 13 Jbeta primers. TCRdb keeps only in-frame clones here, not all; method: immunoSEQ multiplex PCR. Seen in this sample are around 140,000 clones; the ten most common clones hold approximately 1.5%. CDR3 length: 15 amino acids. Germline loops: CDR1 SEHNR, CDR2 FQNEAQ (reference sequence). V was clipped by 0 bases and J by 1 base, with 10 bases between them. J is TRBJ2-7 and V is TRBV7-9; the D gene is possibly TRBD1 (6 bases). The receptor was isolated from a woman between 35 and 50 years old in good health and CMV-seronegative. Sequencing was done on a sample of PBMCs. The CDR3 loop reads CASSLAEQGSYEQYF. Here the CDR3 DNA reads TGTGCCAGCAGCTTAGCGGAGCAGGGGTCCTACGAGCAGTACTTC. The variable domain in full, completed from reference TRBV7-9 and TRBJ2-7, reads DTGVSQNPRHKITKRGQNVTFRCDPISEHNRLYWYRQTLGQGPEFLTYFQNEAQLEKSRLLSDRFSAERPKGSFSTLEIQRTEQGDSAMYLCASSLAEQGSYEQYFGPGTRLTVT.